This T cell receptor beta chain was recorded in a study of metastatic and nonmetastatic thyroid tumors. Across the study: Repertoire comparisons spanned blood and tumor or nodule tissue from malignant and benign thyroid patients. General study findings and limits: Malignant thyroid tumors reportedly exceeded benign nodules significantly in TCR beta diversity, with the difference appearing in blood and tumor.

Turning to this clone: The antigen is undetermined. This may be a read error: a much more frequent sequence differs by one nucleotide.

TCRdb re-called clones from the PCR reads using MiXCR. The table shows 55,000 or so clones, with about 15% occurring only once. Nobody among the patients had been given any treatment before thyroid surgery. Looked up from germline, CDR1 is MGHRA and CDR2 is YSYEKL. The CDR3 has 18 residues. V shed 4 bases and J shed 5 bases, with 24 bases lying between them. The chain joins TRBV4-1 to TRBJ2-1, with D possibly TRBD1 on 5 matching bases. The sequence was collected from a female donor with papillary thyroid cancer or a benign thyroid nodule (not recorded which). Some clones in this sample may be carry-over from other donors' samples. The sequencing input was blood. The CDR3 sequence is CASSPLRGINPRDNEQFF. CDR3 nucleotide sequence: TGCGCCAGCAGCCCACTTAGGGGAATCAACCCCAGGGACAATGAGCAGTTCTTC.